The clone carrying this T cell receptor (beta chain) was detected many times. Germline CDR1 reads DFQATT; CDR2 reads SNEGSKA (reference sequence). The CDR3 runs 12 residues. The data belong to a study of neurological immune-mediated disorders. TCRdb re-called the 5' RACE reads with MiXCR, one entry per CDR3 protein. The profile shows about 79,000 distinct CDR3 sequences, approximately 14% of them singletons. The chain employs TRBV20-1 and TRBJ2-1, with 7 bases identical to TRBD2. Sequenced material: PBMCs. The sequence was collected from a woman in her forties or fifties in good health. CDR3 residues: CSSGTAYNEQFF. The CDR3 nucleotides read TGCAGCAGCGGGACCGCCTACAATGAGCAGTTCTTC.